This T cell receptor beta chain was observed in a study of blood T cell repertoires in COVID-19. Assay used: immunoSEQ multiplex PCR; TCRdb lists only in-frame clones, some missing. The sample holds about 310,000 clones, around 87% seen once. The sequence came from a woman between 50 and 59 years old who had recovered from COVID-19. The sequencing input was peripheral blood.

CDR3 residues: CASTLAGVTDTQYF. Here the CDR3 DNA reads TGTGCCAGCACCCTCGCGGGAGTCACAGATACGCAGTATTTT. The genes are TRBV6-6 and TRBJ2-3; 7 bases are a match to TRBD2. V shed 7 bases and J 2 bases; nucleotides not matched to a gene: 6. Germline V gene lookup returns CDR1 MNHNY and CDR2 SVGAGI (reference sequence). The CDR3 contains 14 residues.